This TCR beta chain was identified during a study of T cells in Graves' hyperthyroidism and ophthalmopathy. The study, taken as a whole, reports: Researchers found most expanded thyroid clonotypes above 0.001 in blood as well.

Template material for amplifying TCR beta CDR3 regions consisted of RNA transcripts. HTBI primers were used for first-round RT-PCR of the TCR CDR3. TCRdb processed the multiplex PCR reads anew with MiXCR; each CDR3 protein has one entry. Of more than 350,000 distinct CDR3 sequences in the sample, 15% are singletons; the top ten hold 15% to 20%. This clonotype occurred many times. What it binds is unknown. Germline CDR1 SQVTM, CDR2 ANQGSEA. The CDR3 is made up of 15 amino acids. V lost 5 bases, J lost 6 bases, and 21 bases lay in between. The V and J genes are TRBV29-1 and TRBJ2-3; a weak D match, TRBD1 (7 bases). The sequence came from a woman aged 60-70 years with Graves' ophthalmopathy. Sequencing was done on a sample of blood. In DNA, the CDR3 is TGCAGCGTTTACCCCCTCGGCAGGGGGAGGGATACGCAGTATTTT. Its protein is CSVYPLGRGRDTQYF.